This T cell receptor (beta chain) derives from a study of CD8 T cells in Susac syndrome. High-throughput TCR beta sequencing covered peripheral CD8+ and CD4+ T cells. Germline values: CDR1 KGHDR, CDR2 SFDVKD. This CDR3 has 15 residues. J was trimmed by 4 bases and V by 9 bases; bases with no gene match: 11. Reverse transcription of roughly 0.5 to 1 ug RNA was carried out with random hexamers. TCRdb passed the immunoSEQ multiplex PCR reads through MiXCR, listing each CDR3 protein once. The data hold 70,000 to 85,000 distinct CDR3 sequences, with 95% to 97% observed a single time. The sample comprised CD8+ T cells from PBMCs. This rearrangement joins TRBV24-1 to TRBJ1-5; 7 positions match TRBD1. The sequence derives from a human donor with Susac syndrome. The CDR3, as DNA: TGTGCCACCGCCACAGGGGAAGGGTTGAATCAGCCCCAGCATTTT. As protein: CATATGEGLNQPQHF.